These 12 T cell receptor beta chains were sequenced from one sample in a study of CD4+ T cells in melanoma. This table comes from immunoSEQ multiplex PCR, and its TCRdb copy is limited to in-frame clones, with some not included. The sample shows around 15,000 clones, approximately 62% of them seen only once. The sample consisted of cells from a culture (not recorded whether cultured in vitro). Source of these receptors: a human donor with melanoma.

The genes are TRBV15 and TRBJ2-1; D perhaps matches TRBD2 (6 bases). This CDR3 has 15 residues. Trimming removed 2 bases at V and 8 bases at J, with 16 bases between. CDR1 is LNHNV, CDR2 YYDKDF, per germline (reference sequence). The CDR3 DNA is TGTGCCACCAGCAGATACCGATACGGGGGAGATGAGCAGTTCTTC. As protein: CATSRYRYGGDEQFF.

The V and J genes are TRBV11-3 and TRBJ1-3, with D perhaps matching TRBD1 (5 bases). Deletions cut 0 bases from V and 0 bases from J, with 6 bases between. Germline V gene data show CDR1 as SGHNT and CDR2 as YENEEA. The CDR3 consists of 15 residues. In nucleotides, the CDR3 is TGTGCCAGCAGCTTAGATGGGGCCTCTGGAAACACCATATATTTT. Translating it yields CASSLDGASGNTIYF. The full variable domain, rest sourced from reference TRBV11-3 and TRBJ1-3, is EAGVVQSPRYKIIEKKQPVAFWCNPISGHNTLYWYLQNLGQGPELLIRYENEEAVDDSQLPKDRFSAERLKGVDSTLKIQPAELGDSAVYLCASSLDGASGNTIYFGEGSWLTVV.

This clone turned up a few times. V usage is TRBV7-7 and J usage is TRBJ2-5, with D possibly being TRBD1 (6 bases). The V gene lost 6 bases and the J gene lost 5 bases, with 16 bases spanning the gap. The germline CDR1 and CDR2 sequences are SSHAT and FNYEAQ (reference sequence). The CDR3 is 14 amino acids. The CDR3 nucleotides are TGTGCCAGCAGTCAAGGGTACAGGGTTGAGACCCAGTACTTC. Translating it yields CASSQGYRVETQYF.

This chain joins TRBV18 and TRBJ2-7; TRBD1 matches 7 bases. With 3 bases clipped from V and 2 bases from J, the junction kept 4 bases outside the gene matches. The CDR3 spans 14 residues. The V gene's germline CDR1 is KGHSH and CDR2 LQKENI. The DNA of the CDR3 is TGTGCCAGCTCACCCCGACAGGGTACCTACGAGCAGTACTTC. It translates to CASSPRQGTYEQYF. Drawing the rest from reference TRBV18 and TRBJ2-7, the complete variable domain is NAGVMQNPRHLVRRRGQEARLRCSPMKGHSHVYWYRQLPEEGLKFMVYLQKENIIDESGMPKERFSAEFPKEGPSILRIQQVVRGDSAAYFCASSPRQGTYEQYFGPGTRLTVT.

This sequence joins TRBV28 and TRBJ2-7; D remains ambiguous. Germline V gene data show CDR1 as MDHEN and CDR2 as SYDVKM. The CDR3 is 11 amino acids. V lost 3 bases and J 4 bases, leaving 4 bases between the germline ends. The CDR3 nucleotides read TGTGCCAGCAGTTTGGTTTACGAGCAGTACTTC. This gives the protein CASSLVYEQYF.

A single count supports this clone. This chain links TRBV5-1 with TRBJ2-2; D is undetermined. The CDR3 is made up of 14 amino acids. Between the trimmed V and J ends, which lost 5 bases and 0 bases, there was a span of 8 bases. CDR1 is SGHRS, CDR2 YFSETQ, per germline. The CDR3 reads CASRATANTGELFF. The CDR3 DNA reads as TGCGCCAGCAGGGCGACGGCGAACACCGGGGAGCTGTTTTTT.

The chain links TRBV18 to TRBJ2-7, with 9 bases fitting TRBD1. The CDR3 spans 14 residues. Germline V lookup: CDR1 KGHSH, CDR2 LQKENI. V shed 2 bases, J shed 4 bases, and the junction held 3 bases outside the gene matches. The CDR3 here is CASSPGTGLYEQYF. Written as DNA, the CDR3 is TGTGCCAGCTCACCAGGGACAGGGTTGTACGAGCAGTACTTC.

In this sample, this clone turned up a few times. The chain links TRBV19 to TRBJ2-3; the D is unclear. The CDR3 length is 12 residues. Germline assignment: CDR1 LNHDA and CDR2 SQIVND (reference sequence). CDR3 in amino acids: CASGRDVYTQYF. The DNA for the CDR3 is TGTGCTTCGGGTAGGGATGTATATACGCAGTATTTT.

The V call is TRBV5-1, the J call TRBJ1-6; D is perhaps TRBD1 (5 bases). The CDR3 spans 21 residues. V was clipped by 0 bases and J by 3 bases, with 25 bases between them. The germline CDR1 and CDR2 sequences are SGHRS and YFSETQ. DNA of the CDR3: TGCGCCAGCAGCTTGGGGCAACCGGGGACGGCCCGCGTCGACTATAATTCACCCCTCCACTTT. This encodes CASSLGQPGTARVDYNSPLHF.

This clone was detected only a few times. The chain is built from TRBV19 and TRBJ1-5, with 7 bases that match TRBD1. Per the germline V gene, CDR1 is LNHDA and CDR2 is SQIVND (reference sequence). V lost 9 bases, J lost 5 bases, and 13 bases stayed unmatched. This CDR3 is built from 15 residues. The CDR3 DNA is TGTGCCAGCTCGACAGGGAGGGGCAGGGATCAGCCCCAGCATTTT. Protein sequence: CASSTGRGRDQPQHF.

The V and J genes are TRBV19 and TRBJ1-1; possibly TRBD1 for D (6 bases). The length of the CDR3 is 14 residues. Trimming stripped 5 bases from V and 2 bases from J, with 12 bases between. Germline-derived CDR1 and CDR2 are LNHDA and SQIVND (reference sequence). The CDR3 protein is CASSLPQGNTEAFF. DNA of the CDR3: TGTGCCAGTAGTCTACCACAGGGTAACACTGAAGCTTTCTTT.

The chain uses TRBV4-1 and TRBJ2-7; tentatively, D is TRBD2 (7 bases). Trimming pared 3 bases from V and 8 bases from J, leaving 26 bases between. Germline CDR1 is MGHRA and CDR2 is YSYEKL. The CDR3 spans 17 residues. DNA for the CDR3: TGCGCCAGCAGCCATCCTTTTGGGGAGGGGGACGTTGAAAAGCAGTACTTC. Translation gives CASSHPFGEGDVEKQYF.